This T cell receptor beta chain stems from a study of PD-1 blockade in classical Hodgkin lymphoma. Time point given: cycle 4 day 1 (C4D1), after less than seven weeks of nivolumab. All the patients suffered relapse after autologous stem cell transplantation, and brentuximab vedotin exposure differed. Here immunoSEQ multiplex PCR was the method, and the copy in TCRdb shows in-frame clones only, minus some. The data hold about 64,000 clones, with around 94% observed a single time. CDR1 and CDR2 from the germline V gene are SGHRS and YFSETQ. This CDR3 comprises 14 residues. Germline trimming cut 2 bases from V and 4 bases from J; bases unmatched to any gene: 2. Comments on this clone: Its antigen is unidentified.

General study findings and limits: It was among complete responders that baseline diversity resembled that of newly diagnosed patients. After ASCT, patients who started nivolumab under 1 year later were excluded. The origin of the repertoire differences remains undefined, with disease activity or prior therapy as possible causes. Newly diagnosed patients were said to have less baseline TCR diversity than healthy donors did.

The sample in question was peripheral blood mononuclear cells (PBMCs), obtained before the fourth cycle of nivolumab. The V and J genes are TRBV5-1 and TRBJ2-3; TRBD2 aligns across 9 bases. The sequence was obtained from a human donor with classical Hodgkin lymphoma. The CDR3 nucleotides read TGCGCCAGCAGCTTCGCGGGGGGGCCAGATACGCAGTATTTT. Translating it yields CASSFAGGPDTQYF.